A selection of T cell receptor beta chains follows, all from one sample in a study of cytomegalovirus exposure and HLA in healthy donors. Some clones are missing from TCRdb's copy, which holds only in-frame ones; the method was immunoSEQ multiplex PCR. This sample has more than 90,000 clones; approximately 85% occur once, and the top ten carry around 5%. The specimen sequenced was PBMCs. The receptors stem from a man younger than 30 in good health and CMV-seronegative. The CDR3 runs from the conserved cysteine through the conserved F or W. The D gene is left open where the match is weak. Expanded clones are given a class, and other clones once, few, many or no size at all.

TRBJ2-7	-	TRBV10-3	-	CAISTQSYEQYF	TGTGCCATCAGCACCCAGTCCTACGAGCAGTACTTC
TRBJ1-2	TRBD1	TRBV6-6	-	CASGQGSGYGYTF	TGTGCCAGCGGACAGGGATCGGGATATGGCTACACCTTC
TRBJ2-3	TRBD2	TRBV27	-	CASRTWGGGTDTQYF	TGTGCCAGCAGAACGTGGGGCGGGGGGACAGATACGCAGTATTTT
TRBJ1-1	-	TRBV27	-	CASSPKYRVTEAFF	TGTGCCAGCAGTCCAAAATACAGGGTCACTGAAGCTTTCTTT
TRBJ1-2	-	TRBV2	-	CASSDRGSRGYTF	TGTGCCAGCAGTGACAGGGGCTCACGGGGCTACACCTTC
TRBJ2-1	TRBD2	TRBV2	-	CASSEERLAGGGYNEQFF	TGTGCCAGCAGTGAGGAAAGACTAGCGGGAGGGGGGTACAATGAGCAGTTCTTC
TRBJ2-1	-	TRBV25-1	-	CASSTQFRQFF	TGTGCCAGCTCAACCCAGTTCCGGCAGTTCTTC
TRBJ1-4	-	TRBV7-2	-	CASSPEGRANEKLFF	TGTGCCAGCAGCCCTGAAGGGAGAGCGAATGAAAAACTGTTTTTT
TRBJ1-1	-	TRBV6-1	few	CASILGGTEAFF	TGTGCCAGCATCTTGGGGGGCACTGAAGCTTTCTTT
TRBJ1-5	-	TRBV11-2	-	CASSLGLNSNQPQHF	TGTGCCAGCAGCTTAGGACTAAATAGCAATCAGCCCCAGCATTTT
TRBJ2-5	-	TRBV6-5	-	CASTERQVQYF	TGTGCCAGCACCGAACGACAAGTTCAGTACTTC
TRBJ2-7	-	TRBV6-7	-	CASSDDAGQRYEQYF	TGTGCCAGCAGCGATGACGCGGGACAGCGATACGAGCAGTACTTC
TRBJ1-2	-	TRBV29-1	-	CSVDEGVNYGYTF	TGCAGCGTTGATGAGGGCGTTAACTATGGCTACACCTTC
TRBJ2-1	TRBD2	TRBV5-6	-	CASSLLAGATNEQFF	TGTGCCAGCAGCTTGCTAGCGGGAGCGACCAATGAGCAGTTCTTC
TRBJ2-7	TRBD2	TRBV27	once	CASSFSPGGGRGEQYF	TGTGCCAGCAGTTTTTCCCCCGGGGGGGGCAGGGGCGAGCAGTACTTC
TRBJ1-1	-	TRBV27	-	CASRLKTTRAEAFF	TGTGCCAGCAGGCTCAAGACCACGAGGGCTGAAGCTTTCTTT
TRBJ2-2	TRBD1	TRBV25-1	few	CASSGQGVSGELFF	TGTGCCAGCAGTGGACAGGGGGTTTCCGGGGAGCTGTTTTTT
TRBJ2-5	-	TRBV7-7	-	CASSPARVSETQYF	TGTGCTAGCAGCCCCGCGAGAGTTTCGGAGACCCAGTACTTC
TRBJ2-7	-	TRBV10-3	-	CAISESIQVDPTYEQYF	TGTGCCATCAGTGAGTCGATACAGGTCGACCCAACCTACGAGCAGTACTTC
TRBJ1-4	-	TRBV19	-	CASRRQVATNEKLFF	TGTGCCAGCCGCAGACAGGTTGCAACTAATGAAAAACTGTTTTTT
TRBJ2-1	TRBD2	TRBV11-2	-	CASSLKLAGDGEQFF	TGTGCCAGCAGCTTGAAACTAGCGGGGGACGGAGAGCAGTTCTTC
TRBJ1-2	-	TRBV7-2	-	CASSLAGGANYGYTF	TGTGCCAGCAGCTTAGCGGGGGGAGCTAACTATGGCTACACCTTC
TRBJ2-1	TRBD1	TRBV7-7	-	CASSLVAGQGMNEQFF	TGTGCCAGCAGCTTAGTGGCGGGACAGGGGATGAATGAGCAGTTCTTC
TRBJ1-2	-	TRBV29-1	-	CSVPKGGEGWGYTF	TGCAGCGTTCCAAAGGGAGGCGAGGGTTGGGGCTACACCTTC
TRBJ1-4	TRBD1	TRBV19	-	CASSLMRDREKLFF	TGTGCCAGTAGTCTCATGCGGGACAGAGAAAAACTGTTTTTT
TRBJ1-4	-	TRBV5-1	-	CASSTQPPGATNEKLFF	TGCGCCAGCAGTACCCAGCCGCCAGGGGCAACTAATGAAAAACTGTTTTTT
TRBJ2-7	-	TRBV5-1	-	CASTQGGYEQYF	TGCGCCAGCACCCAAGGGGGCTACGAGCAGTACTTC
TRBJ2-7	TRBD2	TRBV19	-	CASSTYGTSGRGEQYF	TGTGCCAGTAGTACCTACGGGACTAGCGGGAGAGGCGAGCAGTACTTC